This T cell receptor (beta chain) was obtained from a study of T-cell memory formation after mild COVID-19. This clonotype was seen a handful of times. Antigen specificity is unknown. Per germline, CDR1 MNHEY and CDR2 SVGAGI. The V and J ends lost 6 bases and 10 bases respectively, with 28 bases between them. The CDR3 has 17 residues. TCRdb re-called the 5' RACE reads with MiXCR, one entry per CDR3 protein. Seen here are more than 450,000 distinct CDR3 sequences, under 20% observed once, and the top ten hold about 12%. General study results and limits: Day 15 to 85 contracting clones showed balanced CD4/CD8; later expanders leaned CD4+. Contracting clones localized mainly to CM and EM when CD4+ and mainly to EMRA when CD8+. Second-wave clones reaching peak frequency on day 37 lacked confirmed SARS-CoV-2 specificity.

The gene calls are TRBV6-5 and TRBJ1-5; D call uncertain. Sequenced material: PBMCs or a T cell subset sorted from them (not recorded which). This TCR came from an adult woman who had mild COVID-19 (a few samples of this study predate the infection). Cell type and time point are not known. CDR3 nucleotide sequence: TGTGCCAGCAGCCCCATTCGCGGGGATGGGCGGAATCGACCCCAGCATTTT. Its protein product is CASSPIRGDGRNRPQHF.